The 26 T cell receptor beta chains listed next were all sequenced from one sample in a study of blood T cell repertoires in COVID-19. Using immunoSEQ multiplex PCR, the repertoire was profiled, and TCRdb retains in-frame clones only, with some absent. The data contain roughly 100,000 clones, around 90% of them singletons. Specimen: peripheral blood. The receptor set was obtained from an older woman with acute or convalescent COVID-19.

V is TRBV10-2 and J is TRBJ1-1; no clear D. V dropped 4 bases and J dropped 0 bases, with 9 bases sitting between them. The CDR3 contains 14 residues. CDR1 WSHSY and CDR2 SAAADI come from the germline V gene. This CDR3 reads CASSVAEMNTEAFF. CDR3 bases: TGCGCCAGCAGTGTAGCAGAAATGAACACTGAAGCTTTCTTT.

The chain combines TRBV2 with TRBJ1-2; D is unclear. CDR1 and CDR2 (germline): SNHLY, FYNNEI. The CDR3 runs to 11 residues. V shed 9 bases and J shed 5 bases, with 10 bases lying between them. CDR3 DNA: TGTGCCAGACAACCGGGATATGGCTACACCTTC. Protein: CARQPGYGYTF.

The chain combines TRBV5-8 with TRBJ1-1, with 8 positions matching TRBD1. The CDR3 contains 17 residues. Germline values: CDR1 SGHTS, CDR2 YDEGEE. Unmatched junction bases numbered 14, after V lost 4 bases and J lost 3 bases. CDR3 sequence (DNA): TGTGCCAGCAGCATCGGACAGGGAAGCCCTTGGGACACTGAAGCTTTCTTT. Residues: CASSIGQGSPWDTEAFF.

The V call is TRBV9, the J call TRBJ2-1, with TRBD2 identical over 10 bases. V shed 3 bases, J shed 10 bases, and the junction held 13 bases outside the gene matches. CDR1 is SGDLS and CDR2 is YYNGEE in the germline V gene. The CDR3 loop spans 16 amino acids. The CDR3 protein is CASSALGPSGSSEQFF. As DNA, the CDR3 is TGTGCCAGCAGCGCGCTAGGCCCTAGCGGGAGCTCCGAGCAGTTCTTC.

The chain is built from TRBV3-1 (or the pseudogene TRBV3-2) and TRBJ1-1; D perhaps matches TRBD1 (5 bases). Germline V gene sequence: CDR1 LGHDT, CDR2 YNNKEL (reference sequence). The CDR3 sequence is 15 residues long. V lost 0 bases and J 4 bases, leaving 12 bases between the germline ends. As DNA, the CDR3 is TGTGCCAGCAGCCAAGATATGGGCAGGGTCACTGAAGCTTTCTTT. This gives the protein CASSQDMGRVTEAFF.

The chain is built from TRBV10-2 and TRBJ1-2; the match to TRBD1 covers 10 bases. The CDR3 runs 15 residues. Germline assignment: CDR1 WSHSY and CDR2 SAAADI. The V and J ends lost 2 bases and 8 bases, in that order; junction bases with no gene match: 8. The CDR3 DNA reads TGCGCCAGCAGTGAGCACGGGACAGGGGATCGCGGCTACACCTTC. This translates into CASSEHGTGDRGYTF.

The chain carries TRBV19 and TRBJ1-5; D perhaps matches TRBD1 (5 bases). CDR3 size: 16 residues. V shed 5 bases and J shed 3 bases, with 17 bases lying between them. CDR1 and CDR2 from the germline V gene are LNHDA and SQIVND (reference sequence). The CDR3 coding sequence is TGTGCCAGTAGTGTCTCGGGGGGAGCCCCCAATCAGCCCCAGCATTTT. Amino acid sequence: CASSVSGGAPNQPQHF.

In this sample, this clone turned up a few times. The chain joins TRBV7-3 to TRBJ2-2; D unresolved. CDR1 SGHTA and CDR2 FQGTGA come from the germline V gene. The V gene lost 3 bases and the J gene lost 0 bases, with 8 bases spanning the gap. This CDR3 comprises 15 residues. The CDR3 protein is CASSLVGPNTGELFF. The DNA for the CDR3 is TGTGCCAGCAGCTTGGTCGGTCCGAACACCGGGGAGCTGTTTTTT.

This chain uses TRBV11-3 with TRBJ2-2; 9 bases are a match to TRBD1. V shed 5 bases and J 4 bases; nucleotides not matched to a gene: 5. The CDR3 spans 15 residues. Germline V gene data show CDR1 as SGHNT and CDR2 as YENEEA. CDR3: CASSPDRGITGELFF. CDR3 nucleotides: TGTGCCAGCAGCCCCGACAGGGGGATCACCGGGGAGCTGTTTTTT.

The chain recombines TRBV19 with TRBJ1-4; 8 positions match TRBD1. Germline lookup yields CDR1 LNHDA and CDR2 SQIVND (reference sequence). The CDR3 is 16 residues long. V lost 5 bases, J lost 6 bases, and 11 bases stayed unmatched. CDR3 DNA sequence: TGTGCCAGTAGTCGAATGGCGACAGGGGAATATGAAAAACTGTTTTTT. It yields the protein CASSRMATGEYEKLFF. The full variable domain, with the rest looked up from reference TRBV19 and TRBJ1-4, is DGGITQSPKYLFRKEGQNVTLSCEQNLNHDAMYWYRQDPGQGLRLIYYSQIVNDFQKGDIAEGYSVSREKKESFPLTVTSAQKNPTAFYLCASSRMATGEYEKLFFGSGTQLSVL.

This rearrangement joins TRBV19 to TRBJ2-7; weak D call: TRBD1 (6 bases). The CDR3 is 14 residues long. The germline gives CDR1 LNHDA, CDR2 SQIVND (reference sequence). Trimming pared 6 bases from V and 0 bases from J, leaving 12 bases between. The CDR3 sequence is CASRHRGSSYEQYF. The CDR3 nucleotides read TGTGCCAGTAGGCATAGGGGGAGCTCCTACGAGCAGTACTTC.

This chain joins TRBV9 and TRBJ1-6; tentative D call: TRBD1 (6 bases). The CDR3 is 15 amino acids. Germline lookup yields CDR1 SGDLS and CDR2 YYNGEE. V lost 4 bases and J 10 bases, leaving 18 bases between the germline ends. This CDR3 reads CASSLTGTLSSPLHF. As DNA, the CDR3 is TGTGCCAGCAGCTTAACCGGGACACTCTCATCACCCCTCCACTTT.

The chain links TRBV6-5 to TRBJ2-3; TRBD2 matches 7 bases. The germline V gene has CDR1 MNHEY and CDR2 SVGAGI. The CDR3 runs to 16 residues. Trimming at V came to 0 bases and at J to 6 bases, leaving 9 bases not matched to a gene. In DNA form, the CDR3 reads TGTGCCAGCAGTTACTCGAATCTTGGCGGGAGTGATACGCAGTATTTT. Amino acid sequence: CASSYSNLGGSDTQYF.

The V gene is TRBV27, the J gene TRBJ1-2; D is possibly TRBD1 (6 bases). CDR3 size: 12 residues. V lost 8 bases, J lost 8 bases, and 15 bases lay in between. Germline-derived CDR1 and CDR2 are MNHEY and SMNVEV (reference sequence). DNA for the CDR3: TGTGCCAGCGGGGGCCCCATAGAAGGCTACACCTTC. Translated: CASGGPIEGYTF.

This chain links TRBV10-1 with TRBJ2-1; TRBD2 aligns across 9 bases. J gave up 4 bases and V 4 bases, and 5 bases lay outside the gene matches. Germline CDR1 reads WNHNN; CDR2 reads SYGVQD (reference sequence). This CDR3 is 15 amino acids long. In nucleotides, the CDR3 is TGCGCCAGCAGTGTTAGCGGGAGAGGGTACAATGAGCAGTTCTTC. It translates to CASSVSGRGYNEQFF.

This rearrangement joins TRBV2 to TRBJ2-2; weak D call: TRBD2 (6 bases). The CDR3 length is 14 residues. Trimming took 7 bases from V and 3 from J, leaving 12 bases between them. Germline CDR1 reads SNHLY; CDR2 reads FYNNEI. CDR3 sequence reads: CASTWDSYTGELFF. DNA for the CDR3: TGTGCCAGCACGTGGGACTCCTACACCGGGGAGCTGTTTTTT.

V is TRBV27 and J is TRBJ2-1, with D perhaps TRBD2 (5 bases). Trimming shortened V by 1 base and J by 0 bases, and 7 bases separated the two germline ends. The CDR3 covers 15 residues. The germline V gene has CDR1 MNHEY and CDR2 SMNVEV (reference sequence). The CDR3 DNA reads TGTGCCAGCAGTTTATTGGGGAGCTCCTACAATGAGCAGTTCTTC. Its translation is CASSLLGSSYNEQFF.

The chain employs TRBV6-1 and TRBJ2-1; a possible D gene is TRBD1 (5 bases). The V end lost 2 bases, the J end lost 1 base, and 9 bases lay between the germline ends. Germline V gives CDR1 MNHNS, CDR2 SASEGT. The length of the CDR3 is 15 residues. The CDR3 DNA follows: TGTGCCAGCAGTGAAATGGCAGGGTCCTACAATGAGCAGTTCTTC. It yields the protein CASSEMAGSYNEQFF.

This chain links TRBV19 with TRBJ2-3; 7 bases map to TRBD2. The J segment lost 4 bases and the V segment lost 5 bases, leaving 3 bases of the junction unmatched. The CDR3 totals 13 residues. Germline V gene data show CDR1 as LNHDA and CDR2 as SQIVND (reference sequence). The CDR3 nucleotides read TGTGCCAGTAGTGTCCGGGGGGCAGATACGCAGTATTTT. Its translation is CASSVRGADTQYF.

CDR3 sequence reads: CASSVALAGVYNEQFF. The CDR3 DNA sequence: TGTGCCAGCAGCGTAGCTTTAGCGGGAGTTTACAATGAGCAGTTCTTC. The chain joins TRBV9 to TRBJ2-1, with TRBD2 matching 9 bases. Per germline, CDR1 SGDLS and CDR2 YYNGEE. The CDR3 loop spans 16 amino acids. V lost 0 bases, J lost 4 bases, and 5 bases stayed unmatched. Full variable domain (remainder filled in from reference TRBV9 and TRBJ2-1): DSGVTQTPKHLITATGQRVTLRCSPRSGDLSVYWYQQSLDQGLQFLIQYYNGEERAKGNILERFSAQQFPDLHSELNLSSLELGDSALYFCASSVALAGVYNEQFFGPGTRLTVL.

The CDR3: CASSQTYGQGYYEQYF. In nucleotides, the CDR3 is TGTGCCAGCAGCCAAACTTACGGACAGGGGTACTACGAGCAGTACTTC. This chain uses TRBV3-1 (or the pseudogene TRBV3-2) with TRBJ2-7; 9 bases align to TRBD1. The CDR3 consists of 16 residues. Germline assignment: CDR1 LGHDT and CDR2 YNNKEL (reference sequence). V lost 2 bases, J lost 3 bases, and 8 bases stayed unmatched.

This chain uses TRBV28 with TRBJ1-5, with TRBD1 identical over 8 bases. Trimming at V came to 1 base and at J to 5 bases, leaving 4 bases not matched to a gene. The CDR3 has 15 residues. From germline, CDR1 is MDHEN and CDR2 SYDVKM. This CDR3 reads CASSLSQGGHQPQHF. The DNA of the CDR3 is TGTGCCAGCAGTTTATCACAGGGGGGCCATCAGCCCCAGCATTTT.

CDR3 nucleotides: TGTGCCAGCAGCTCCGGGACAGGGGGCCACAACTATGGCTACACCTTC. Translating it yields CASSSGTGGHNYGYTF. The rearrangement links TRBV7-9 to TRBJ1-2; 12 bases fit TRBD1. V gave up 4 bases and J gave up 2 bases; unmatched junction bases: 5. Germline assignment: CDR1 SEHNR and CDR2 FQNEAQ (reference sequence). The CDR3 runs 16 residues. The variable domain in full, with the rest retrieved from reference TRBV7-9 and TRBJ1-2, is DTGVSQNPRHKITKRGQNVTFRCDPISEHNRLYWYRQTLGQGPEFLTYFQNEAQLEKSRLLSDRFSAERPKGSFSTLEIQRTEQGDSAMYLCASSSGTGGHNYGYTFGSGTRLTVV.

This clone was counted between two and nine times. The chain has TRBV11-1 and TRBJ1-1, with D maybe TRBD1 (5 bases). The CDR3 sequence is 14 residues long. The V end was cut by 4 bases, the J end by 2 bases, with 11 bases between. CDR1 is SGHAT and CDR2 is FQDESV in the germline V gene (reference sequence). The CDR3 region is CASSYRTSNTEAFF. CDR3 nucleotides: TGTGCCAGCAGCTACCGGACATCCAACACTGAAGCTTTCTTT.

The chain has TRBV3-1 (or the pseudogene TRBV3-2) and TRBJ2-3; the match to TRBD2 covers 10 bases. V lost 4 bases, J lost 3 bases, and 10 bases stayed unmatched. Germline-derived CDR1 and CDR2 are LGHDT and YNNKEL (reference sequence). This CDR3 has 17 amino acids. The CDR3: CASSPSPGTSVTDTQYF. Here the CDR3 DNA reads TGTGCCAGCAGCCCAAGTCCCGGGACTAGCGTGACAGATACGCAGTATTTT.

V usage is TRBV7-9 and J usage is TRBJ2-7, with D unclear. V lost 5 bases and J lost 6, with 11 bases in between. The length of the CDR3 is 12 residues. CDR1 is SEHNR, CDR2 FQNEAQ, per germline (reference sequence). CDR3 sequence: CASSQVGSEQYF. The CDR3 DNA is TGTGCCAGCAGCCAGGTGGGCAGCGAGCAGTACTTC.